A selection of T cell receptor beta chains follows, all from one sample in a study of shared clonotypes between healthy human individuals. Measured with immunoSEQ multiplex PCR; TCRdb has only the in-frame clones, and not every one. The sample holds about 590,000 clones, nearly 97% seen once. Sample: naive CD8+ T cells sorted from blood. These receptors came from a woman younger than 45 in good health. Each CDR3 is given with its conserved first and last residue. D genes are given only for firm matches. Clone sizes are given selectively: once, few, many, or a class where the clone is expanded.

j_call: TRBJ2-3; clone_size: once; v_call: TRBV6-5; d_call: TRBD2; cdr3_length: 15; cdr3_aa: CASSYSASGRDTQYF; cdr3_nt: TGTGCCAGCAGTTACTCAGCTAGCGGGAGGGATACGCAGTATTTT
j_call: TRBJ1-4; clone_size: NA; v_call: TRBV15; d_call: TRBD1; cdr3_length: 16; cdr3_aa: CATSSPARGLGEKLFF; cdr3_nt: TGTGCCACCAGCAGCCCAGCCAGGGGGCTAGGGGAAAAACTGTTTTTT
j_call: TRBJ2-5; clone_size: NA; v_call: TRBV27; d_call: NA; cdr3_length: 13; cdr3_aa: CASKQGTGYEQYF; cdr3_nt: TGTGCCAGCAAACAGGGAACCGGCTATGAGCAGTACTTC
j_call: TRBJ1-5; clone_size: NA; v_call: TRBV27; d_call: TRBD1; cdr3_length: 17; cdr3_aa: CASSLAPGTGQIWAQHF; cdr3_nt: TGTGCCAGCAGTTTAGCTCCTGGGACAGGGCAAATCTGGGCCCAGCATTTT
j_call: TRBJ1-2; clone_size: NA; v_call: TRBV6-5; d_call: NA; cdr3_length: 15; cdr3_aa: CASSYDPTDIYGYTF; cdr3_nt: TGTGCCAGCAGTTATGACCCTACAGATATCTATGGCTACACCTTC
j_call: TRBJ2-1; clone_size: NA; v_call: TRBV7-2; d_call: TRBD2; cdr3_length: 15; cdr3_aa: CASSLGSGTDNEQFF; cdr3_nt: TGTGCCAGCAGCTTAGGTAGCGGGACCGACAATGAGCAGTTCTTC
j_call: TRBJ1-2; clone_size: many; v_call: TRBV7-9; d_call: TRBD1; cdr3_length: 13; cdr3_aa: CASSSGQDYGYTF; cdr3_nt: TGTGCCAGCAGCTCCGGACAGGACTATGGCTACACCTTC
j_call: TRBJ2-7; clone_size: NA; v_call: TRBV7-8; d_call: NA; cdr3_length: 15; cdr3_aa: CASSSTPGGLYEQYF; cdr3_nt: TGTGCCAGCAGCAGCACGCCAGGGGGGCTATACGAGCAGTACTTC
j_call: TRBJ1-1; clone_size: NA; v_call: TRBV9; d_call: NA; cdr3_length: 14; cdr3_aa: CASSVMGAGTEAFF; cdr3_nt: TGTGCCAGCAGCGTAATGGGGGCTGGCACTGAAGCTTTCTTT
j_call: TRBJ2-1; clone_size: NA; v_call: TRBV10-3; d_call: NA; cdr3_length: 13; cdr3_aa: CAISGGEPPGLFF; cdr3_nt: TGTGCCATCAGTGGTGGAGAGCCTCCGGGTTTGTTCTTC
j_call: TRBJ1-1; clone_size: NA; v_call: TRBV18; d_call: NA; cdr3_length: 13; cdr3_aa: CASSPQDTVEAFF; cdr3_nt: TGTGCCAGCTCACCCCAGGACACGGTTGAAGCTTTCTTT
j_call: TRBJ1-3; clone_size: NA; v_call: TRBV5-1; d_call: NA; cdr3_length: 16; cdr3_aa: CASSLAQGGAGNTIYF; cdr3_nt: TGCGCCAGCAGCTTGGCCCAGGGTGGGGCTGGAAACACCATATATTTT
j_call: TRBJ1-1; clone_size: few; v_call: TRBV19; d_call: NA; cdr3_length: 11; cdr3_aa: CASSFVTEAFF; cdr3_nt: TGTGCCAGTAGTTTTGTCACTGAAGCTTTCTTT